This is a list of T cell receptor beta chains from one sample in a study of fetal regulatory T cell absence and autoimmunity. Clones were read by immunoSEQ multiplex PCR, and TCRdb kept only the in-frame ones, dropping some. The repertoire includes about 50,000 clones, roughly 80% of them detected once, and roughly 0.37% sits in the top ten. Input material: cord blood. The origin of the receptors is a newborn boy with IPEX syndrome. Both conserved end residues are part of each CDR3. The D gene is left open where the match is weak. A row's size may be missing; if present it is once, few, many or a size class.

CDR3nt	CDR3aa	abundance	j_gene	d_gene	v_gene
TGTGCCAGCAGCCCCCGAACCGGTCAGCCCTACAATGAGCAGTTCTTC	CASSPRTGQPYNEQFF	NA	TRBJ2-1	NA	TRBV7-2
TGTGCCAGCAGCTTATCGACGGGGTACCAAGAGACCCAGTACTTC	CASSLSTGYQETQYF	NA	TRBJ2-5	NA	TRBV11-2
TGTGCCAGTAGTATGGGACCTACAGTTCAGCCCCAGCATTTT	CASSMGPTVQPQHF	few	TRBJ1-5	NA	TRBV19
TGCGCCAGCAGCTACCGGACTAGCGGGTCAGGAGAGACCCAGTACTTC	CASSYRTSGSGETQYF	NA	TRBJ2-5	TRBD2	TRBV5-1
TGTGCCAGCATCGGTTGGGGACAGGGGTGGGAAAAACTGTTTTTT	CASIGWGQGWEKLFF	NA	TRBJ1-4	TRBD1	TRBV5-8
TGTGCCAGCAGCTTACCCCGCAGAGGGGATACGCAGTATTTT	CASSLPRRGDTQYF	NA	TRBJ2-3	NA	TRBV7-9
TGTGCCATCAGTGAACTAGCGCCGAACACCGGGGAGCTGTTTTTT	CAISELAPNTGELFF	once	TRBJ2-2	TRBD2	TRBV10-3
TGTGCCAGCAGCTTAACCCTATCCTACGAGCAGTACTTC	CASSLTLSYEQYF	NA	TRBJ2-7	NA	TRBV11-2
TGTGCCAGCAGTTACGGAGGGGCAGGAAACACCATATATTTT	CASSYGGAGNTIYF	NA	TRBJ1-3	NA	TRBV6-5
TGTGCCAGCAGCCAAGATCTTGCCAGCGCCGCCGGGGAGCTGTTTTTT	CASSQDLASAAGELFF	NA	TRBJ2-2	NA	TRBV14
TGTGCCAGTAGTGAATACAGCTATGGCTACACCTTC	CASSEYSYGYTF	once	TRBJ1-2	NA	TRBV19
TGTGCCATCTCAGGGACCCGAAACACCGGGGAGCTGTTTTTT	CAISGTRNTGELFF	once	TRBJ2-2	NA	TRBV10-3
TGTGCCAGCAGCTTAAGAGACGAGCAGTACTTC	CASSLRDEQYF	few	TRBJ2-7	NA	TRBV7-8
TGTGCCAGCAGCTACTCTAGGAGCTCCTACAATGAGCAGTTCTTC	CASSYSRSSYNEQFF	NA	TRBJ2-1	NA	TRBV7-9
TGTGCCAGCAGTCCTCTTCGGGTTGGCTACACCTTC	CASSPLRVGYTF	few	TRBJ1-2	NA	TRBV6-6
TGTGCCAGCAGCTTAGAGGGGCTGGAGGCTTTCTTT	CASSLEGLEAFF	NA	TRBJ1-1	NA	TRBV11-2
TGCGCCAGCAGCCAAGATCGGGCAGGGCTGGTCTATGGCTACACCTTC	CASSQDRAGLVYGYTF	NA	TRBJ1-2	NA	TRBV4-1
TGTGCCAGCACGGCGGTCGGGAGCAATCAGCCCCAGCATTTT	CASTAVGSNQPQHF	few	TRBJ1-5	NA	TRBV6-1
TGTGCCAGCAGCAGAGCGGGGGGGCTCGGCGATGAGCAGTTCTTC	CASSRAGGLGDEQFF	NA	TRBJ2-1	TRBD2	TRBV7-6
TGTGCCAGCAGAGGGACTAGCCCCTACAATGAGCAGTTCTTC	CASRGTSPYNEQFF	NA	TRBJ2-1	TRBD2	TRBV6-1
TGTGCCAGCAGCCCCGGACAGGGTTATGGCTACACCTTC	CASSPGQGYGYTF	NA	TRBJ1-2	TRBD1	TRBV7-2
TGTGCCAGCAGCCTGTTCAGGGCGGGCGAAAAACTGTTTTTT	CASSLFRAGEKLFF	NA	TRBJ1-4	NA	TRBV11-2
TGTGCCAGCAGCCGGACTAGCGGCCTCTCCTACGAGCAGTACTTC	CASSRTSGLSYEQYF	once	TRBJ2-7	TRBD2	TRBV6-5
TGTGCCAGCAGTTCGATTGAAGGGACAGGGGGTGAGACCCAGTACTTC	CASSSIEGTGGETQYF	NA	TRBJ2-5	TRBD1	TRBV27
TGTGCCAGCAGCCTATATCCGAACTACGAGCAGTACTTC	CASSLYPNYEQYF	NA	TRBJ2-7	NA	TRBV27
TGTGCCAGTTCCCGGGCTAGCGGGCCCATCTACGAGCAGTACTTC	CASSRASGPIYEQYF	NA	TRBJ2-7	TRBD2	TRBV19
TGTGCCAGCAGTTACGGGGGGGCAGAGACCCAGTACTTC	CASSYGGAETQYF	NA	TRBJ2-5	NA	TRBV6-5
TGTGCCAGCAGCTTCCCAGTTTCGTACCAAGAGACCCAGTACTTC	CASSFPVSYQETQYF	NA	TRBJ2-5	NA	TRBV7-2
TGTGCCACCGCGACAGTGGACCATGGCGGGGAGCTGTTTTTT	CATATVDHGGELFF	NA	TRBJ2-2	NA	TRBV15
TGTGCCAGCAGCTTACAGCAAGAGACCCAGTACTTC	CASSLQQETQYF	once	TRBJ2-5	NA	TRBV7-9
TGCGCCAGCAGCTTCGGGGACAATGAGCAGTTCTTC	CASSFGDNEQFF	few	TRBJ2-1	NA	TRBV5-1
TGTGCCAGCACCCGGGACGGCCGACTCACTGAAGCTTTCTTT	CASTRDGRLTEAFF	NA	TRBJ1-1	NA	TRBV9
TGTGCCAGCAGCCGACAGGGGGCCGGGGAGCTGTTTTTT	CASSRQGAGELFF	NA	TRBJ2-2	TRBD1	TRBV5-4
TGTGCCAGCAGTTTAGCGGGAGTAACAGATACGCAGTATTTT	CASSLAGVTDTQYF	once	TRBJ2-3	TRBD2	TRBV27
TGTGCCAGCAGCGTTACAGGGGTCAGAACAGGGGAGCTGTTTTTT	CASSVTGVRTGELFF	NA	TRBJ2-2	TRBD1	TRBV14
TGTGCCAGCAGCCTGGGCGGAGTGGGAGGTGGGTACGAGCAGTACTTC	CASSLGGVGGGYEQYF	NA	TRBJ2-7	NA	TRBV7-2
TGTGCCAGTAGTATACACGGTTCGGGATATACGCAGTATTTT	CASSIHGSGYTQYF	NA	TRBJ2-3	NA	TRBV19
TGTGCCAGCTCACCTCTGGGACAGGGGTCCGGGGCCAACGTCCTGACTTTC	CASSPLGQGSGANVLTF	NA	TRBJ2-6	TRBD1	TRBV18
TGTGCCAGAATAGAAGCAGGGCCTAGCGGGGAGCTGTTTTTT	CARIEAGPSGELFF	NA	TRBJ2-2	NA	TRBV5-3
TGTGCCAGCAGCGCCGACAACTACGAGCAGTACTTC	CASSADNYEQYF	once	TRBJ2-7	NA	TRBV7-9
TGTGCCAGCAGTGAAAACAGCTACGAGCAGTACTTC	CASSENSYEQYF	NA	TRBJ2-7	NA	TRBV6-1
TGTGCCAGCAGTACCCAGGGATTCGGGCAGCCCCAGCATTTT	CASSTQGFGQPQHF	NA	TRBJ1-5	NA	TRBV6-5
TGTGCCAGCAGCTTGGCAGGGGGCACAGATACGCAGTATTTT	CASSLAGGTDTQYF	NA	TRBJ2-3	NA	TRBV5-4
TGTGCCACCAGCAGAAAGGGGACGGACACTGAAGCTTTCTTT	CATSRKGTDTEAFF	NA	TRBJ1-1	NA	TRBV15